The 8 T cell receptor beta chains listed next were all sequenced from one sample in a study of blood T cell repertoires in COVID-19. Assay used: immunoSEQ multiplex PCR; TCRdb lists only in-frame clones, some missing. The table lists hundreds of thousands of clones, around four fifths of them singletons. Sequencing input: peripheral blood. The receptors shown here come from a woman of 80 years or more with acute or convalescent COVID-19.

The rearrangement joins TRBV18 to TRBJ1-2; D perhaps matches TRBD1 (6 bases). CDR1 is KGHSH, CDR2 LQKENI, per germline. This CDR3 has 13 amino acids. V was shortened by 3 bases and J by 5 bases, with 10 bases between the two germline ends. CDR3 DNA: TGTGCCAGCTCACCGGACAGATTATATGGCTACACCTTC. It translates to CASSPDRLYGYTF.

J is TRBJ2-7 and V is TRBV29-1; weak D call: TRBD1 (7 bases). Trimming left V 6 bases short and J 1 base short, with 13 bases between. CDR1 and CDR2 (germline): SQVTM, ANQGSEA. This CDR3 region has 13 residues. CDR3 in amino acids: CSVAGQPSYEQYF. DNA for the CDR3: TGCAGCGTGGCGGGACAGCCTTCCTACGAGCAGTACTTC.

The CDR3 sequence is CASSPWDRASNTEAFF. The CDR3 nucleotides are TGTGCCAGCAGTCCCTGGGACAGAGCGTCGAACACTGAAGCTTTCTTT. This sequence joins TRBV28 and TRBJ1-1; 7 bases agree with TRBD1. This CDR3 is 16 amino acids long. J gave up 1 base and V 5 bases, and 10 bases lay outside the gene matches. Per germline, CDR1 MDHEN and CDR2 SYDVKM. Together with reference TRBV28 and TRBJ1-1, the CDR3 gives the full variable domain: DVKVTQSSRYLVKRTGEKVFLECVQDMDHENMFWYRQDPGLGLRLIYFSYDVKMKEKGDIPEGYSVSREKKERFSLILESASTNQTSMYLCASSPWDRASNTEAFFGQGTRLTVV.

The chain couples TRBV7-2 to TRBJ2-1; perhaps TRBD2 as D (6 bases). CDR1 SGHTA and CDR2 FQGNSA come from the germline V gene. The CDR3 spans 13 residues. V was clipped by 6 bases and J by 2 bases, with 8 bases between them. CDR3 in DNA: TGTGCCAGCAGGCCTAGCGCCTACAATGAGCAGTTCTTC. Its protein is CASRPSAYNEQFF. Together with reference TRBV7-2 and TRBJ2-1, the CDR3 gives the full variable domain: GAGVSQSPSNKVTEKGKDVELRCDPISGHTALYWYRQSLGQGLEFLIYFQGNSAPDKSGLPSDRFSAERTGGSVSTLTIQRTQQEDSAVYLCASRPSAYNEQFFGPGTRLTVL.

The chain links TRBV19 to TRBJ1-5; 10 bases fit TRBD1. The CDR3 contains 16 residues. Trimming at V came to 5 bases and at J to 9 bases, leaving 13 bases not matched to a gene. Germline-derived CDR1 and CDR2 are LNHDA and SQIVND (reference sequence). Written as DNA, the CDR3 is TGTGCCAGTAGTGATCCGGGACAGGGGTCCTCGGGGCCCCAGCATTTT. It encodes CASSDPGQGSSGPQHF.

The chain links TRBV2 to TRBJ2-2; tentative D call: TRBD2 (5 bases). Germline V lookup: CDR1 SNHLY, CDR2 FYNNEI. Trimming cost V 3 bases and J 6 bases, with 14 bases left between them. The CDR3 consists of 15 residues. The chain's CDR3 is CASSDFLSGAGELFF. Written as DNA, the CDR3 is TGTGCCAGCAGTGATTTCCTCTCCGGGGCCGGGGAGCTGTTTTTT.

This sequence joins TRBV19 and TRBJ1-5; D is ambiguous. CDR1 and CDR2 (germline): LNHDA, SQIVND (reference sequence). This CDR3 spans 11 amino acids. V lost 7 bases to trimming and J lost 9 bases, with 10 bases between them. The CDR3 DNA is TGTGCCAGTAACACGGAGGGGCCCCAGCATTTT. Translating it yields CASNTEGPQHF.

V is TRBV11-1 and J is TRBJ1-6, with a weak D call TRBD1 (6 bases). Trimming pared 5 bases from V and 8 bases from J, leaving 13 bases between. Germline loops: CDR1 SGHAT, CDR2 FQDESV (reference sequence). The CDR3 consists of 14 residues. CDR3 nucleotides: TGTGCCAGCAGCGCCACAGGGAGTTATTCACCCCTCCACTTT. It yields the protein CASSATGSYSPLHF.